Listed below are T cell receptor beta chains from one sample, sequenced in a study of cytomegalovirus exposure and HLA in healthy donors. Generated by immunoSEQ multiplex PCR, the TCRdb table keeps only in-frame clones and is missing some. The sample yields more than 90,000 clones, about 79% seen once. Input material: PBMCs. The receptor source for this set is a middle-aged man in good health and CMV-seronegative. Both conserved end residues are part of each CDR3. A D gene is named only where the DNA matches it firmly. Clone size is given for some rows only: seen once, a few or many times, or a class if the clone is expanded.

NA,once,TRBV7-3,TRBJ2-7,TGTGCCAGCAGCAGCGCCCGGCAGGGCGGCGAGCAGTACTTC,CASSSARQGGEQYF
NA,few,TRBV6-1,TRBJ1-3,TGTGCCAGCAGTGAAGCAGGGCGGGCCATATATTTT,CASSEAGRAIYF
TRBD2,NA,TRBV19,TRBJ2-3,TGTGCCACTAAAAGCGGGGGGAGCCGTGGAGATACGCAGTATTTT,CATKSGGSRGDTQYF
TRBD1,NA,TRBV28,TRBJ2-1,TGTGCCAGCAGTCCCGGACAGGGTTACAATGAGCAGTTCTTC,CASSPGQGYNEQFF
TRBD2,NA,TRBV4-1,TRBJ2-1,TGCGCCAGCAGCCAAGATCGGGCGGGAGGCTCCTACAATGAGCAGTTCTTC,CASSQDRAGGSYNEQFF
TRBD2,NA,TRBV29-1,TRBJ2-1,TGCAGCGTTGCGGGGGGCGGGAGGCTATTGCGCAATGAGCAGTTCTTC,CSVAGGGRLLRNEQFF
TRBD1,NA,TRBV2,TRBJ1-2,TGTGCCAGCAGGTGGGACAGCTTCTATGGCTACACCTTC,CASRWDSFYGYTF
TRBD2,NA,TRBV5-1,TRBJ2-1,TGCGCCAGCAGGGGCTCGGGAGGCTTGGCCTACAATGAGCAGTTCTTC,CASRGSGGLAYNEQFF
NA,NA,TRBV5-5,TRBJ2-2,TGTGCCAGCAGCGAGAGAACCGGGGAGCTGTTTTTT,CASSERTGELFF
NA,once,TRBV9,TRBJ2-1,TGTGCCAGCAGCCGTTCTGATGAGCAGTTCTTC,CASSRSDEQFF
NA,few,TRBV11-2,TRBJ2-7,TGTGCCAGCAGCTTAGATTCCGGGGGGCGCTGGTACGAGCAGTACTTC,CASSLDSGGRWYEQYF
TRBD1,NA,TRBV29-1,TRBJ2-4,TGCAGCGTTGAAATGGGGACAGGAAGAGTTCAGTACTTC,CSVEMGTGRVQYF
NA,NA,TRBV12-2,TRBJ2-1,TGTGCAAGTCGCTTAGGAGAGAGCGGCAATGAGCAGTTCTTC,CASRLGESGNEQFF
NA,NA,TRBV4-2,TRBJ2-3,TGTGCCAGCAGCCGACAGGCTGCTAGCACAGATACGCAGTATTTT,CASSRQAASTDTQYF
NA,NA,TRBV28,TRBJ1-4,TGTGCCAGCCAGGGAGGACCTAATGAAAAACTGTTTTTT,CASQGGPNEKLFF
NA,NA,TRBV10-3,TRBJ1-1,TGTGCCATCAACAGGGCAGGGGCCACGAACACTGAAGCTTTCTTT,CAINRAGATNTEAFF
TRBD1,NA,TRBV19,TRBJ1-2,TGTGCCAGTAGTATTGCCGGGACAGTCTCCTCCTATGGCTACACCTTC,CASSIAGTVSSYGYTF
TRBD2,once,TRBV5-1,TRBJ2-7,TGCGCCAGCAGCTTGACTAGCGGGAGTATTTACGAGCAGTACTTC,CASSLTSGSIYEQYF
TRBD2,NA,TRBV18,TRBJ2-3,TGTGCCAGCTCACCAATTCCAGCGGGGGGGGATACGCAGTATTTT,CASSPIPAGGDTQYF
TRBD1,few,TRBV6-6,TRBJ2-1,TGTGCCAGCAGTTTGGAGACAGGGGTTTTCAATGAGCAGTTCTTC,CASSLETGVFNEQFF
NA,NA,TRBV7-2,TRBJ2-7,TGTGCCAGCAGCTTAGTTCAGGGGTCCTACGAGCAGTACTTC,CASSLVQGSYEQYF
TRBD1,NA,TRBV28,TRBJ2-3,TGTGCCAGCAGTTCTACCAGGGACAGGGTGACAGATACGCAGTATTTT,CASSSTRDRVTDTQYF
TRBD2,once,TRBV2,TRBJ2-3,TGTGCCAGCAGTGAATGGGGGGAGGGCGGGACAGATACGCAGTATTTT,CASSEWGEGGTDTQYF
TRBD2,NA,TRBV4-1,TRBJ2-7,TGCGCCAGCAGCCAAGGAAGCGGGAGGGCGTTAGAGCAGTACTTC,CASSQGSGRALEQYF
NA,NA,TRBV7-3,TRBJ1-4,TGTGCCAGCAGCTTAACGTCAGGGATGGGAGAAAAACTGTTTTTT,CASSLTSGMGEKLFF
NA,NA,TRBV14,TRBJ2-7,TGTGCCAGCAGCCAAGATCACGGGGGACTCCGTGACGAGCAGTACTTC,CASSQDHGGLRDEQYF
NA,NA,TRBV5-1,TRBJ2-5,TGCGCCAGCAGCTTGGCCGCCCAGGTCCAAGAGACCCAGTACTTC,CASSLAAQVQETQYF
TRBD2,NA,TRBV9,TRBJ2-7,TGTGCCAGCAGCCCGGACACTAGCGGCTTTACCTACGAGCAGTACTTC,CASSPDTSGFTYEQYF
TRBD1,NA,TRBV6-1,TRBJ1-2,TGTGCCAGCAGTGAAGCCCGGGACAGAAACTATGGCTACACCTTC,CASSEARDRNYGYTF
TRBD2,NA,TRBV5-4,TRBJ2-1,TGTGCCAGCAGCCCGGGACTAGCGGGAGGCAGCTCCTACAATGAGCAGTTCTTC,CASSPGLAGGSSYNEQFF
TRBD1,NA,TRBV19,TRBJ2-5,TGTGCCAGTAATACCGGGACAGGGTTTGGGGAGACCCAGTACTTC,CASNTGTGFGETQYF
NA,once,TRBV30,TRBJ2-1,TGTGCCTGGAGTGTAGGGAGGGGGGCAGGCAATGAGCAGTTCTTC,CAWSVGRGAGNEQFF
TRBD1,few,TRBV19,TRBJ2-6,TGTGCCAGTAGCACCGACAGGGCTGGGGCCAACGTCCTGACTTTC,CASSTDRAGANVLTF
NA,NA,TRBV28,TRBJ1-1,TGTGCCAGCAGTTTAGCGCCGTCGAACACTGAAGCTTTCTTT,CASSLAPSNTEAFF
NA,NA,TRBV7-7,TRBJ2-2,TGTGCTAGCAGCTTTAACAGCCTGAACACCGGGGAGCTGTTTTTT,CASSFNSLNTGELFF
NA,NA,TRBV27,TRBJ1-1,TGTGCCAGCAGTTTACGCCTTATTAGCACTGAAGCTTTCTTT,CASSLRLISTEAFF
NA,NA,TRBV9,TRBJ2-4,TGTGCCAGCAGCGAACAGGGTTCGGAAAACATTCAGTACTTC,CASSEQGSENIQYF
NA,few,TRBV7-3,TRBJ2-7,TGTGCCAGCAGCTTCGCCGGGAATCCCGAGCAGTACTTC,CASSFAGNPEQYF
NA,once,TRBV28,TRBJ2-5,TGTGCCAGCAGCGGCCAAGAGACCCAGTACTTC,CASSGQETQYF
TRBD2,NA,TRBV5-4,TRBJ2-2,TGTGCCAGCAGCTTGGAGCGGGAGATTGGCGGGGAGCTGTTTTTT,CASSLEREIGGELFF
NA,NA,TRBV9,TRBJ2-3,TGTGCCAGCAGCGCCGACATGTCAGATACGCAGTATTTT,CASSADMSDTQYF
TRBD1,few,TRBV19,TRBJ1-1,TGTGCCAGTAGTATTCGGACAGGGGCTGAAGCTTTCTTT,CASSIRTGAEAFF
TRBD2,NA,TRBV4-2,TRBJ2-7,TGTGCCAGCAGCCAAGCACCGGGACTAGGCGTAGAGCAGTACTTC,CASSQAPGLGVEQYF
NA,NA,TRBV25-1,TRBJ2-4,TGTGCCACGACGAGGCCCACTCCCCTAGCCAAAAACATTCAGTACTTC,CATTRPTPLAKNIQYF
NA,NA,TRBV9,TRBJ1-1,TGTGCCAGCGGGCGAGGGACTGAAGCTTTCTTT,CASGRGTEAFF
TRBD1,few,TRBV7-9,TRBJ2-7,TGTGCCAGCAGCTTAGGACAGGGGCAGTACTTC,CASSLGQGQYF
NA,NA,TRBV30,TRBJ1-2,TGTGCCTGGAGTGTAGGCAGGCCTCGGGGGATATACACCTTC,CAWSVGRPRGIYTF
TRBD2,NA,TRBV7-9,TRBJ2-5,TGTGCCAGCAGCTCGGGACTAGCGTTGCAAGAGACCCAGTACTTC,CASSSGLALQETQYF
NA,NA,TRBV6-1,TRBJ1-1,TGTGCCAGCAGTGTACAGCTTGAAGCTTTCTTT,CASSVQLEAFF